What follows are 4 T cell receptor beta chains derived from one specimen sequenced in a study of PD-1 blockade in classical Hodgkin lymphoma. The protocol was immunoSEQ multiplex PCR, while the TCRdb copy is restricted to in-frame clones and leaves out a portion. The table includes approximately 35,000 clones, 80% to 90% detected once. Time point given: newly diagnosed, previously untreated cHL patient sample. Magnetic depletion of unwanted cells isolated CD4+ T cells from thawed PBMCs. The sequenced sample consisted of CD4+ T cells from blood. The receptors stem from a human donor with classical Hodgkin lymphoma.

This clone was found once. The V gene is TRBV28, the J gene TRBJ1-3; no clear D gene. Germline V gives CDR1 MDHEN, CDR2 SYDVKM. The CDR3 totals 13 residues. V gave up 8 bases and J gave up 4 bases, with 12 bases separating them. CDR3 nucleotides: TGTGCCAGCTATCGGATTTTGGGAAACACCATATATTTT. It is translated as CASYRILGNTIYF. Combining the CDR3 with reference TRBV28 and TRBJ1-3 gives the whole variable domain DVKVTQSSRYLVKRTGEKVFLECVQDMDHENMFWYRQDPGLGLRLIYFSYDVKMKEKGDIPEGYSVSREKKERFSLILESASTNQTSMYLCASYRILGNTIYFGEGSWLTVV.

V and J are TRBV5-1 and TRBJ2-3; weak D call: TRBD2 (6 bases). CDR1 SGHRS and CDR2 YFSETQ come from the germline V gene. Trimming pared 0 bases from V and 3 bases from J, leaving 11 bases between. The CDR3 spans 15 residues. The CDR3 sequence is CASSLEAGRTDTQYF. The CDR3 bases are TGCGCCAGCAGCTTGGAAGCGGGCCGTACAGATACGCAGTATTTT.

V is TRBV2 and J is TRBJ1-2, with D possibly being TRBD1 (5 bases). Germline V gives CDR1 SNHLY, CDR2 FYNNEI. The CDR3 is made up of 13 amino acids. Trimming stripped 8 bases from V and 9 bases from J, with 19 bases between. The DNA for the CDR3 is TGTGCCAGCTCTTTGACAGATCGAGTGAGCTACACCTTC. Protein sequence: CASSLTDRVSYTF.

The chain joins TRBV5-1 to TRBJ1-1; weak D call: TRBD1 (6 bases). The CDR3 spans 15 residues. Per the germline V gene, CDR1 is SGHRS and CDR2 is YFSETQ. Trimming took off 4 bases at V and 2 bases at J, with 15 bases between the two ends. DNA of the CDR3: TGCGCCAGCAGCCCGAGGGGGAACGTAAACACTGAAGCTTTCTTT. Translating it yields CASSPRGNVNTEAFF.